This T cell receptor beta chain comes out of a study of T cell responses to AZD1222 COVID-19 vaccine. Study at large: The study pooled second doses at about 4 or about 12 weeks.

Study-level points and caveats: Baseline seropositivity characterized only six or seven AZD1222 recipients. Donors were chiefly white British, with a greater number of females, and clonal diversity was perhaps underestimated. The CD4 TCRs associated with vaccination extended across spike and predominated at 160-218 and 743-854.

Germline CDR1 is MNHNY and CDR2 is SVGAGI (reference sequence). The V end was cut by 8 bases, the J end by 0 bases, with 17 bases between. This CDR3 has 16 amino acids. As regards this clone: Its cognate antigen is unknown.

The data were produced by immunoSEQ multiplex PCR, yet TCRdb's version contains in-frame clones alone and is incomplete. The table has 140,000 to 150,000 clones, approximately 88% seen once. The chain recombines TRBV6-6 with TRBJ1-5; D is possibly TRBD1 (6 bases). Here the sequenced sample was peripheral blood, taken on day 0 of AZD1222 vaccination. The receptor comes from an adult in good health. The CDR3 DNA reads as TGTGCCAGCCGGACAGCAACATTTAATAGCAATCAGCCCCAGCATTTT. Its protein is CASRTATFNSNQPQHF.